The following is a T cell receptor beta chain sequence with its context. Libraries were prepared by immunoSEQ multiplex PCR; TCRdb keeps only in-frame clonotypes and omits some of them. The table has roughly 200,000 clones, 80% to 95% seen once. This specimen comes from a study of control samples from healthy donors and cancer patients. CDR1 and CDR2 from the germline V gene are SNHLY and FYNNEI. V gave up 6 bases and J gave up 5 bases, with 19 bases separating them. The CDR3 runs 15 residues. Input material: blood. The receptor was isolated from a man between 18 and 29 years old in good health. The chain employs TRBV2 and TRBJ2-5; possibly TRBD2 for D (6 bases). CDR3 DNA: TGTGCCAGCAGACCTACTAGCTCCGCTCGGGAGACCCAGTACTTC. Its translation: CASRPTSSARETQYF. The full variable domain, in which reference TRBV2 and TRBJ2-5 provide the parts outside the CDR3, is EPEVTQTPSHQVTQMGQEVILRCVPISNHLYFYWYRQILGQKVEFLVSFYNNEISEKSEIFDDQFSVERPDGSNFTLKIRSTKLEDSAMYFCASRPTSSARETQYFGPGTRLLVL.